Included here is one T cell receptor beta chain sequence, with context. In germline, CDR1 is SNHLY, CDR2 FYNNEI. Trimming took 1 base from V and 5 from J, leaving 11 bases between them. The CDR3 extends over 14 amino acids. Here immunoSEQ multiplex PCR was the method, and the copy in TCRdb shows in-frame clones only, minus some. This table has roughly 60,000 clones, 70% to 85% appearing once. The data were obtained in a study of glioma-infiltrating T cells after dendritic cell vaccination. This sample's time point: after dendritic cell vaccination, including at tumor progression/relapse. PBMC were collected before vaccination, two weeks after the third vaccination, and at progression.

Sequencing used blood, obtained after dendritic cell vaccination. The clonotype comes from a human donor with glioblastoma. V usage is TRBV2 and J usage is TRBJ2-5, with D tentatively TRBD1 (5 bases). CDR3 sequence: CASSEGRARETQYF. DNA of the CDR3: TGTGCCAGCAGTGAAGGCAGGGCTCGGGAGACCCAGTACTTC. Drawing the rest from reference TRBV2 and TRBJ2-5, the complete variable domain is EPEVTQTPSHQVTQMGQEVILRCVPISNHLYFYWYRQILGQKVEFLVSFYNNEISEKSEIFDDQFSVERPDGSNFTLKIRSTKLEDSAMYFCASSEGRARETQYFGPGTRLLVL.